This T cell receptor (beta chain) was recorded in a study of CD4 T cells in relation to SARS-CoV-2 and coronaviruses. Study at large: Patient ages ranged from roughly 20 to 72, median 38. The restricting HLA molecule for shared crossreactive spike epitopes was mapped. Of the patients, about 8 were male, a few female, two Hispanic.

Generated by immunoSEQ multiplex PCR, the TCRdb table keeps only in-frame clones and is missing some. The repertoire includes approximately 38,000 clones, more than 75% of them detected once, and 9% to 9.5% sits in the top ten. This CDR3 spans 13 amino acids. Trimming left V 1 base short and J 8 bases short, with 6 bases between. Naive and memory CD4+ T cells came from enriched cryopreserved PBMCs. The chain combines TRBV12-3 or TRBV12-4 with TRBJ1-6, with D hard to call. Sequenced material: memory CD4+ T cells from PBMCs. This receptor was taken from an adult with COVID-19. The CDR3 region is CASSLGGDSPLHF. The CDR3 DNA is TGTGCCAGCAGTTTAGGCGGGGATTCACCCCTCCACTTT.